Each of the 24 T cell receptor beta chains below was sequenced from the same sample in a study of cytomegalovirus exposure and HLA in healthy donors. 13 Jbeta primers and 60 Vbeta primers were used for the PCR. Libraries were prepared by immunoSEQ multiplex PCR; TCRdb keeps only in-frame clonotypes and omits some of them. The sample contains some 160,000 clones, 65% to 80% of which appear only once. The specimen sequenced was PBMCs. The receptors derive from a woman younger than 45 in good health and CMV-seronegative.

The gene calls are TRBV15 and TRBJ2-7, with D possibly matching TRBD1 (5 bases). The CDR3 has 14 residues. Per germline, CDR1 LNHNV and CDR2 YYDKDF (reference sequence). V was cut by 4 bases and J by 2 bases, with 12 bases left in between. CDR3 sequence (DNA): TGTGCCACCAGCAACCTGGACAATACCTACGAGCAGTACTTC. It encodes CATSNLDNTYEQYF.

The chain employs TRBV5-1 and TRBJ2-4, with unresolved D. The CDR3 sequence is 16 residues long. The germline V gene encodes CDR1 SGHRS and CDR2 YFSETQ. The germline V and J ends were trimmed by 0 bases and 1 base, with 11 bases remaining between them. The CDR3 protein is CASSLEGVAAKNIQYF. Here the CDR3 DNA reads TGCGCCAGCAGCTTGGAAGGTGTAGCCGCCAAAAACATTCAGTACTTC.

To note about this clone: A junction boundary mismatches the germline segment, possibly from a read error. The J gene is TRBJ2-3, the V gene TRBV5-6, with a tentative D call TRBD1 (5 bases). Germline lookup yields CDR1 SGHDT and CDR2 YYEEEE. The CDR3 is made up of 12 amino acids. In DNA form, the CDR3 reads TGTGCCGGCAGCTTGGCTACAGGTACGCAGTATTTT. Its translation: CAGSLATGTQYF. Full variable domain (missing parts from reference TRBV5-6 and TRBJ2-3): DAGVTQSPTHLIKTRGQQVTLRCSPKSGHDTVSWYQQALGQGPQFIFQYYEEEERQRGNFPDRFSGHQFPNYSSELNVNALLLGDSALYLCAGSLATGTQYFGPGTRLTVL.

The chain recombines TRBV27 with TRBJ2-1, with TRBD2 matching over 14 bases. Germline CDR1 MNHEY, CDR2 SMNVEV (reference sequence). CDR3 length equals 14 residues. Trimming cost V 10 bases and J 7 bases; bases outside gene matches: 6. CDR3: CATAGTSGGNEQFF. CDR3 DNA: TGTGCCACAGCCGGGACTAGCGGGGGAAATGAGCAGTTCTTC.

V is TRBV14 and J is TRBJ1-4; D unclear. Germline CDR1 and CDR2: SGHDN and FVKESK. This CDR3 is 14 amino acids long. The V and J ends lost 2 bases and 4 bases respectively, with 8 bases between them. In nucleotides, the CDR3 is TGTGCCAGCAGCCAAAGTAGCGTTAATGAAAAACTGTTTTTT. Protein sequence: CASSQSSVNEKLFF.

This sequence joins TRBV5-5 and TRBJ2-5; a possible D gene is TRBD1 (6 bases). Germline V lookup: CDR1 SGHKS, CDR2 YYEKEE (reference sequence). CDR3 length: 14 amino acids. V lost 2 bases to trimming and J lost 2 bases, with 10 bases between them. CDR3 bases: TGTGCCAGCAGCTTCCTGGGGACACAAGAGACCCAGTACTTC. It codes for CASSFLGTQETQYF.

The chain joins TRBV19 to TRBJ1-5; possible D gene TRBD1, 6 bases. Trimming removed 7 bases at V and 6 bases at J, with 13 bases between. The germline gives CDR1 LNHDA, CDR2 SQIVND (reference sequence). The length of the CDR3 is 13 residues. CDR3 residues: CASMGGGRQPQHF. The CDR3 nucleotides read TGTGCCAGTATGGGGGGGGGCCGTCAGCCCCAGCATTTT. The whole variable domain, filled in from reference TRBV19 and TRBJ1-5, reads DGGITQSPKYLFRKEGQNVTLSCEQNLNHDAMYWYRQDPGQGLRLIYYSQIVNDFQKGDIAEGYSVSREKKESFPLTVTSAQKNPTAFYLCASMGGGRQPQHFGDGTRLSIL.

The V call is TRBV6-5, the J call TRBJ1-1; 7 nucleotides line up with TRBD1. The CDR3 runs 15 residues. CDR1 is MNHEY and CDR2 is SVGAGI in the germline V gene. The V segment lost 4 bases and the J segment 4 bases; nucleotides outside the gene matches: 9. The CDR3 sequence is CASSSTGRGVTEAFF. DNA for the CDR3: TGTGCCAGCAGTTCGACAGGGCGCGGGGTCACTGAAGCTTTCTTT.

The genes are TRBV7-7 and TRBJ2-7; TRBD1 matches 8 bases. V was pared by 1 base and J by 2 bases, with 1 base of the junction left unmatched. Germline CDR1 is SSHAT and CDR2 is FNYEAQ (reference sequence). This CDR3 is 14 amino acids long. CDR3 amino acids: CASSLGTGPYEQYF. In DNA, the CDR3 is TGTGCCAGCAGCTTAGGGACAGGGCCCTACGAGCAGTACTTC.

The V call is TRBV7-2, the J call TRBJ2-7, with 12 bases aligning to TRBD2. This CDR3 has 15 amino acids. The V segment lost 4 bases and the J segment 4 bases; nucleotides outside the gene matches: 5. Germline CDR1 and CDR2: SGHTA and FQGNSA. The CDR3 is CASSSTSGGAYEQYF. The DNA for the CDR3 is TGTGCCAGCAGCTCGACTAGCGGGGGTGCATACGAGCAGTACTTC.

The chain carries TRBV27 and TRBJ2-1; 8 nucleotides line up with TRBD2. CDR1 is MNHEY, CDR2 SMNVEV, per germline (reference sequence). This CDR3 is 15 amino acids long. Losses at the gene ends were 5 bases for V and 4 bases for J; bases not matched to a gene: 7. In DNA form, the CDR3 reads TGTGCCAGCAGTCTACAAACTAGCGGATACAATGAGCAGTTCTTC. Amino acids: CASSLQTSGYNEQFF.

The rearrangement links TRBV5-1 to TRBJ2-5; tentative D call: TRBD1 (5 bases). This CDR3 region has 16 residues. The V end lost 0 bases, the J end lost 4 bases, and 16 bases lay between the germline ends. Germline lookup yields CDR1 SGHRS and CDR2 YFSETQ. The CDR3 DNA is TGCGCCAGCAGCTTGGCAAGTAGGGGCTCGACAGAGACCCAGTACTTC. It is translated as CASSLASRGSTETQYF.

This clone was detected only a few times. DNA of the CDR3: TGTGCCAGCAGCGGGCCTGGGACAGGTATATCCTACGAGCAGTACTTC. Amino acids: CASSGPGTGISYEQYF. The rearrangement uses TRBV7-3 and TRBJ2-7; the match to TRBD1 covers 8 bases. Germline trimming cut 5 bases from V and 1 base from J; bases unmatched to any gene: 10. CDR1 SGHTA and CDR2 FQGTGA come from the germline V gene. The CDR3 runs 16 residues.

The CDR3 spells CASSQDGRTGGGELFF. In DNA, the CDR3 is TGCGCCAGCAGCCAAGATGGACGGACGGGGGGCGGGGAGCTGTTTTTT. The chain joins TRBV4-1 to TRBJ2-2, with 7 bases aligning to TRBD2. The ends lost 0 bases at V and 7 bases at J; junction bases unmatched: 8. Germline CDR1 and CDR2: MGHRA and YSYEKL. The CDR3 sequence is 16 residues long.

This CDR3 is CASSYMGQVYEQYF. CDR3 nucleotides: TGTGCCAGCAGTTATATGGGACAGGTCTACGAGCAGTACTTC. The rearrangement links TRBV2 to TRBJ2-7; 8 bases match TRBD1. The CDR3 totals 14 residues. Germline trimming cut 5 bases from V and 3 bases from J; bases unmatched to any gene: 6. The V gene's germline CDR1 is SNHLY and CDR2 FYNNEI.

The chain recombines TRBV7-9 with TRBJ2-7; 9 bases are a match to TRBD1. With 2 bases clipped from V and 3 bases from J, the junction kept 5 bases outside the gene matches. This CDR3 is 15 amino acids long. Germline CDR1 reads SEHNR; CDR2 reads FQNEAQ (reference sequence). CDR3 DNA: TGTGCCAGCAGCTTACAGGGGACAGGGTACTACGAGCAGTACTTC. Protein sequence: CASSLQGTGYYEQYF.

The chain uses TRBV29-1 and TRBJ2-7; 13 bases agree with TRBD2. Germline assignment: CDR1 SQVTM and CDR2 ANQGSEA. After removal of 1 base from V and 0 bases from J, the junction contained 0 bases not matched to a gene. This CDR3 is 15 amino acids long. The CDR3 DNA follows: TGCAGCGTTGAAGGGACTAGCGGGAGCTCCTACGAGCAGTACTTC. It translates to CSVEGTSGSSYEQYF.

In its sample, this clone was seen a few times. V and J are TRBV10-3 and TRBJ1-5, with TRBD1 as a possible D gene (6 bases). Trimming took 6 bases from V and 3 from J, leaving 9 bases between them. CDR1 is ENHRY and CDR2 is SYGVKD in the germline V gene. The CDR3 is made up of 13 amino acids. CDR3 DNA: TGTGCCATCAGGGGACACCTCAATCAGCCCCAGCATTTT. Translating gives CAIRGHLNQPQHF.

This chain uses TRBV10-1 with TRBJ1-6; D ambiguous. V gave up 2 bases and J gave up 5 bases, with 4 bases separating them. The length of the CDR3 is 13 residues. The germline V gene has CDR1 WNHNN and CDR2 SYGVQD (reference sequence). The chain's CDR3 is CASSEDNNSPLHF. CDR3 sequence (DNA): TGCGCCAGCAGTGAGGACAATAATTCACCCCTCCACTTT.

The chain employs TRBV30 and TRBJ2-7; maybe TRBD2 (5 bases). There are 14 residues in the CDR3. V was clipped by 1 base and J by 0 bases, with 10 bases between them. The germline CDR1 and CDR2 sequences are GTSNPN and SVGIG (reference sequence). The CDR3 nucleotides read TGTGCCTGGAGTGATATCGGGGTCTCCTACGAGCAGTACTTC. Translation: CAWSDIGVSYEQYF.

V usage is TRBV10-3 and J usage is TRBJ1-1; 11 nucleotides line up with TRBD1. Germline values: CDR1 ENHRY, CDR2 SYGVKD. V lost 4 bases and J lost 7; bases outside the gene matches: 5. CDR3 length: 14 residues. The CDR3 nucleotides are TGTGCCATCAGTGGGGCCGGGACAGGGGGTGAAGCTTTCTTT. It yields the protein CAISGAGTGGEAFF.

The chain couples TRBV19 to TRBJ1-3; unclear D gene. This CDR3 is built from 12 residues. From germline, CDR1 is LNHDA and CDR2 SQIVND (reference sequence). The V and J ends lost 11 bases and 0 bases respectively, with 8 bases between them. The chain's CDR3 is CAAGSSGNTIYF. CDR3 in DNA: TGTGCCGCGGGTAGCTCTGGAAACACCATATATTTT. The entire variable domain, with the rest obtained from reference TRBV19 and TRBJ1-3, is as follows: DGGITQSPKYLFRKEGQNVTLSCEQNLNHDAMYWYRQDPGQGLRLIYYSQIVNDFQKGDIAEGYSVSREKKESFPLTVTSAQKNPTAFYLCAAGSSGNTIYFGEGSWLTVV.

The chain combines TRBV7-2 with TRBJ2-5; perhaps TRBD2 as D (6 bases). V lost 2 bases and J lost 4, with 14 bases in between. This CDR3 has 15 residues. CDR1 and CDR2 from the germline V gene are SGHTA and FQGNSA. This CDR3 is CASSLYGSGVETQYF. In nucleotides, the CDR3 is TGTGCCAGCAGCTTATACGGGAGTGGGGTAGAGACCCAGTACTTC.

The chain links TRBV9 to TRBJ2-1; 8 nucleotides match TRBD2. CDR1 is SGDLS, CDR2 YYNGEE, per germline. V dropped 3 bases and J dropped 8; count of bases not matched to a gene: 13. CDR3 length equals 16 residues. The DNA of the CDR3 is TGTGCCAGCAGCGCGACGGGGGCGGGGGGATACCATGAGCAGTTCTTC. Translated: CASSATGAGGYHEQFF.